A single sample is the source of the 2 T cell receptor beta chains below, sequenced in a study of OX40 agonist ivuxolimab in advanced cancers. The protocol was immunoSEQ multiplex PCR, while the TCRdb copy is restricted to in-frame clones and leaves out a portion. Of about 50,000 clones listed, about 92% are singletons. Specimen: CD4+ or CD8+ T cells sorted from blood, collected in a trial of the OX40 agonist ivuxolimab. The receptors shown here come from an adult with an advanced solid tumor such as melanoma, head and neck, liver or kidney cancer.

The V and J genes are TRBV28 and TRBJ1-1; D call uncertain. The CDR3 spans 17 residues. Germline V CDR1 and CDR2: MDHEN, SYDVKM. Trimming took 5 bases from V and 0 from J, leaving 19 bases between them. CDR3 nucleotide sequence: TGTGCCAGCAGTCTTACCACCCAGGAAACCATGAACACTGAAGCTTTCTTT. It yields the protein CASSLTTQETMNTEAFF. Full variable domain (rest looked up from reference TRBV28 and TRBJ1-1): DVKVTQSSRYLVKRTGEKVFLECVQDMDHENMFWYRQDPGLGLRLIYFSYDVKMKEKGDIPEGYSVSREKKERFSLILESASTNQTSMYLCASSLTTQETMNTEAFFGQGTRLTVV.

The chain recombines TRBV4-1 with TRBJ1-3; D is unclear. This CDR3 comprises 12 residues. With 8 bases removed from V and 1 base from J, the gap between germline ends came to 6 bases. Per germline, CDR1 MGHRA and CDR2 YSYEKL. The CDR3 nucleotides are TGCGCCAGCGAAGGGTCTGGAAACACCATATATTTT. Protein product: CASEGSGNTIYF.